The clone carrying this T cell receptor (beta chain) showed up just a few times. Antigen: not known. Template-switching 5'RACE yielded the TCR cDNA; a universal primer site and UMIs were added in the process. A single record per CDR3 protein comes from TCRdb applying MiXCR to the 5' RACE reads. The data show about 60,000 distinct CDR3 sequences, roughly 6.9% seen once. CDR1 is SGHRS, CDR2 YFSETQ, per germline. The CDR3 contains 19 residues. Trimming took off 0 bases at V and 5 bases at J, with 24 bases between the two ends. This record comes from a study of T cells after yellow fever vaccination. Study-level background: SMART-Seq v4 Ultra Low Input prepared libraries from low-cell fractions.

Regarding the study as a whole: Though it reached lower strength, the secondary response hit its peak faster, day 5 versus 15.

This clonotype was sampled from a man in his late teens or twenties who received the YFV17D yellow fever vaccine. The sequences come from CD8+ T cells sorted from PBMCs, collected on the day of the first yellow fever vaccination. The chain couples TRBV5-1 to TRBJ2-1, with D perhaps TRBD1 or TRBD2 (5 bases each). The CDR3 DNA reads TGCGCCAGCAGCTTGGTTGGGGACCGGGACCATCCTTTACACAATGAGCAGTTCTTC. Translated: CASSLVGDRDHPLHNEQFF.